This T cell receptor (beta chain) was captured by sequencing in a study of T cells in Graves' hyperthyroidism and ophthalmopathy (dated by TCRdb to between 2017 and 2020). Regarding the complete study: Peripheral blood samples were taken at initial diagnosis, before any treatment was given. To identify distinguishing TCR V-J signatures, a discovery cohort of 95 to 100 patients was used, comprising some 45 with Graves' ophthalmopathy and 57 with stable Graves' hyperthyroidism. Prospective prediction of ophthalmopathy was tested in an independent validation cohort consisting of about 20 hyperthyroidism patients and around 16 patients who later progressed to ophthalmopathy. The roughly 99 discovery patients were divided at random into training and test sets in a 7:3 ratio. In several Graves' hyperthyroidism patients, the study also compared T-cell repertoires from thyroid tissue with T-cell repertoires from blood. Once sampling was done, hyperthyroidism patients were given methimazole at a starting dose of 30 mg daily, whereas ophthalmopathy patients were given high-dose intravenous methylprednisolone. According to the paper, TCR Vbeta CDR3 sequencing was carried out on 135 peripheral blood samples, which came from 40 to 45 ophthalmopathy, fewer than 80 hyperthyroidism and roughly 17 progressor patients.

Overall study results and their limits: In validation, progression to ophthalmopathy was predicted by the model with 70.59% sensitivity and around 75% specificity, a median of 6.5 months before onset. Most expanded thyroid clonotypes (frequency above 0.001) were also detected in blood, suggesting blood repertoires may reflect thyroid immune responses. No statistical method was used to fix the sample size in advance, and group allocation was not hidden from the investigators. A 13 V-J signature model separated ophthalmopathy from stable hyperthyroidism, with just over 85% sensitivity and around 84% specificity in cross-validation and 80%/75% in testing.

This clonotype was observed a few times. What this receptor recognizes is not known. Base qualities are missing; no much larger clone stands one base away. A patient counted as having stable Graves' hyperthyroidism if no progression to ophthalmopathy occurred over 18 months of follow-up. Hyperthyroidism patients were newly diagnosed, with disease duration under 2 months, and aged 18 to 65 years. Patients with uncontrolled infections, other autoimmune diseases, pregnancy or lactation were excluded. Clinical symptoms, serum thyroxine and TRAb, thyroid ultrasound, and orbital computed tomography formed the basis for the diagnoses. PBMCs were isolated from approximately 10 ml of fresh peripheral blood by Ficoll-Paque density gradient centrifugation. Total RNA was extracted with Trizol reagent, and quality was checked on an Agilent 2100 Bioanalyzer. Amplification of TCR beta CDR3 regions was carried out from RNA transcripts. For the first round of RT-PCR on the TCR CDR3, the HTBI primer set was used together with the Qiagen OneStep RT-PCR kit. The libraries were constructed in a second round of multiplex PCR and then size-selected and purified. The libraries were sequenced on an Illumina HiSeq2000 using paired-end 100 bp reads. In the source study's methods: SOAPnuke was used to process the raw data, with reads discarded if the reads contained adapters or uncalled bases, had a mean Phred below 15, or lacked an exact constant-primer or identifier match. COPE v1.2.5 was used to merge high-quality paired reads, and clonotypes were defined as unique nucleotide sequences. MiTCR v1.1 was used to align clonotypes to the IMGT TRBV, TRBD and TRBJ reference segments. Only V-J combinations with frequency above 0.0001, covering 99% to 99.2% of repertoires, were analysed. The TCS score was defined as F50 (clonal expansion) divided by E x V (chaos), with BLOSUM62-based TCRdist calculated between CDR3 peptides within each V-J. Welch's t-statistics and random forest reduced fewer than 550 V-J features to fewer than 15, which were used in a naive Bayes classifier (R e1071). TCRdb handled the public reads itself, with Q25 trimming in fastp and clone calling in MiXCR, and kept productive beta chains. Rows merge per CDR3 protein into single entries with the most common DNA and genes. The V and J calls and clone size come from TCRdb's table, not from the authors' own analysis. A total of 600,000 or so distinct CDR3 sequences appear in this sample, 15% to 20% of them only once. 3.5% to 4% of the sample comes from the top ten.

This receptor was taken from a woman in her twenties or thirties with Graves' hyperthyroidism. The material sequenced was blood.

In nucleotide form, the sequence is TGTGCCAGCAGTCCTTCTCTCGGGATGGAGCAGTTCTTC. The translation is CASSPSLGMEQFF. Recombination joined TRBV27 with TRBJ2-1; a tentative D match to TRBD2 spans 5 bases. The CDR3 numbers 13 residues from cysteine through phenylalanine. The only DNA kept is the CDR3, 39 bases in frame from the first base. The germline V gene (reference sequence) provides CDR1 MNHEY and CDR2 SMNVEV. The germline ends are 15 bases apart after V is trimmed by 5 bases and J by 10 bases.